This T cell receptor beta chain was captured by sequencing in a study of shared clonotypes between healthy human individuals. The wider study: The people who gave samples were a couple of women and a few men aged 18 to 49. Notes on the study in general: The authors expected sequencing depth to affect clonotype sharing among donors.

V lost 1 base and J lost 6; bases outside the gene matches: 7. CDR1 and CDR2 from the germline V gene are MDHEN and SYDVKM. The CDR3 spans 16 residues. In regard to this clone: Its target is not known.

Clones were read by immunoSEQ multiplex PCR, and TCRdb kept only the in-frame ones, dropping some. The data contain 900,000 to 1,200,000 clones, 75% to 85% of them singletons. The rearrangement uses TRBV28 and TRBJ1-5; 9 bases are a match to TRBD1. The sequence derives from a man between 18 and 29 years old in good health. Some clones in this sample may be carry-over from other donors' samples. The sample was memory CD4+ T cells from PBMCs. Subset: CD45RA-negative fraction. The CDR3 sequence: CASSLSGTGLFQPQHF. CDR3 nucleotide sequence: TGTGCCAGCAGTTTATCCGGGACAGGGCTCTTTCAGCCCCAGCATTTT. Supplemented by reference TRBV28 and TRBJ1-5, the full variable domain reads DVKVTQSSRYLVKRTGEKVFLECVQDMDHENMFWYRQDPGLGLRLIYFSYDVKMKEKGDIPEGYSVSREKKERFSLILESASTNQTSMYLCASSLSGTGLFQPQHFGDGTRLSIL.